Listed below are T cell receptor beta chains from one sample, sequenced in a study of T cell responses to AZD1222 COVID-19 vaccine. Clones were sequenced by immunoSEQ multiplex PCR, and TCRdb holds only the in-frame ones, with some missing. The sample has tens of thousands of clones; around 88% are singletons. Sequences were derived from peripheral blood, sampled on day 0 of AZD1222 vaccination. The receptor set was obtained from an adult in good health. Each CDR3 is given with its conserved first and last residue. The D gene is left open where the match is weak. Only part of the rows carry a size: once, few, many, or a class if the clone is expanded.

CDR3aa: CASSTLGEFFSSYNEQFF
CDR3nt: TGTGCCAGCAGCACCCTCGGCGAGTTTTTCAGCTCCTACAATGAGCAGTTCTTC
v_gene: TRBV7-9
abundance: NA
d_gene: NA
j_gene: TRBJ2-1

CDR3aa: CATQDPLYEQYF
CDR3nt: TGTGCCACCCAGGACCCACTCTACGAGCAGTACTTC
v_gene: TRBV24-1
abundance: NA
d_gene: NA
j_gene: TRBJ2-7

CDR3aa: CASSQVYPTNEKLFF
CDR3nt: TGTGCCAGCAGCCAAGTGTATCCAACTAATGAAAAACTGTTTTTT
v_gene: TRBV4-2
abundance: NA
d_gene: NA
j_gene: TRBJ1-4

CDR3aa: CAIQARDKIYEQYF
CDR3nt: TGTGCCATCCAAGCGAGGGACAAGATCTACGAGCAGTACTTC
v_gene: TRBV28
abundance: NA
d_gene: NA
j_gene: TRBJ2-7

CDR3aa: CASSQVHLHSNQPQHF
CDR3nt: TGTGCCAGTAGTCAGGTCCACCTCCATAGCAATCAGCCCCAGCATTTT
v_gene: TRBV19
abundance: NA
d_gene: NA
j_gene: TRBJ1-5

CDR3aa: CASQTGTKYNEQFF
CDR3nt: TGTGCCAGTCAAACCGGGACAAAGTACAATGAGCAGTTCTTC
v_gene: TRBV19
abundance: NA
d_gene: NA
j_gene: TRBJ2-1

CDR3aa: CAWRHGSGVNVLTF
CDR3nt: TGTGCCTGGAGACACGGCTCTGGGGTCAACGTCCTGACTTTC
v_gene: TRBV30
abundance: NA
d_gene: NA
j_gene: TRBJ2-6

CDR3aa: CASSPTGRAHEQYF
CDR3nt: TGTGCCAGTAGTCCCACGGGCAGGGCCCACGAGCAGTACTTC
v_gene: TRBV19
abundance: NA
d_gene: NA
j_gene: TRBJ2-7

CDR3aa: CASSTAGTGNEKLFF
CDR3nt: TGCGCCAGCAGCACAGCCGGGACAGGGAATGAAAAACTGTTTTTT
v_gene: TRBV4-1
abundance: NA
d_gene: TRBD1
j_gene: TRBJ1-4

CDR3aa: CASSLHGSVAAEQYF
CDR3nt: TGTGCCAGCAGCTTACATGGGTCAGTCGCAGCCGAGCAGTACTTC
v_gene: TRBV11-3
abundance: NA
d_gene: NA
j_gene: TRBJ2-7

CDR3aa: CASSLGARASTDTQYF
CDR3nt: TGTGCCAGCAGCTTAGGGGCCCGGGCCTCCACAGATACGCAGTATTTT
v_gene: TRBV7-9
abundance: NA
d_gene: NA
j_gene: TRBJ2-3

CDR3aa: CASSLRLVFRNNQPQHF
CDR3nt: TGTGCCAGCAGTTTAAGGTTGGTTTTCCGAAACAATCAGCCCCAGCATTTT
v_gene: TRBV27
abundance: NA
d_gene: NA
j_gene: TRBJ1-5

CDR3aa: CASSPTPGTGSYGYTF
CDR3nt: TGTGCCAGCAGCCCAACTCCCGGGACAGGGAGTTATGGCTACACCTTC
v_gene: TRBV5-5
abundance: NA
d_gene: TRBD1
j_gene: TRBJ1-2

CDR3aa: CSASGTAGYADTQYF
CDR3nt: TGCAGTGCTAGTGGGACGGCAGGCTACGCAGATACGCAGTATTTT
v_gene: TRBV20-1
abundance: NA
d_gene: NA
j_gene: TRBJ2-3

CDR3aa: CASSHPVMETQYF
CDR3nt: TGCGCCAGCAGCCACCCCGTAATGGAGACCCAGTACTTC
v_gene: TRBV5-1
abundance: NA
d_gene: NA
j_gene: TRBJ2-5

CDR3aa: CASSQRLMGRGTEAFF
CDR3nt: TGTGCCAGCAGCCAAAGATTAATGGGGAGGGGGACTGAAGCTTTCTTT
v_gene: TRBV4-2
abundance: NA
d_gene: NA
j_gene: TRBJ1-1

CDR3aa: CASSASGRTYEQYF
CDR3nt: TGTGCCAGTAGTGCTAGCGGGAGAACCTACGAGCAGTACTTC
v_gene: TRBV19
abundance: NA
d_gene: TRBD2
j_gene: TRBJ2-7

CDR3aa: CASSGPRAYEQYF
CDR3nt: TGTGCCAGCAGTGGACCCCGAGCTTACGAGCAGTACTTC
v_gene: TRBV2
abundance: once
d_gene: NA
j_gene: TRBJ2-7

CDR3aa: CASSLQRRGVIGNQPQHF
CDR3nt: TGTGCCAGCAGCCTTCAAAGGAGGGGGGTGATAGGCAATCAGCCCCAGCATTTT
v_gene: TRBV7-8
abundance: NA
d_gene: NA
j_gene: TRBJ1-5

CDR3aa: CASKILTTSGNTDTQYF
CDR3nt: TGTGCCAGCAAGATCCTTACGACTAGCGGGAACACAGATACGCAGTATTTT
v_gene: TRBV2
abundance: NA
d_gene: TRBD2
j_gene: TRBJ2-3

CDR3aa: CAWRGHRGDYGYTF
CDR3nt: TGTGCCTGGAGGGGGCACAGGGGTGACTATGGCTACACCTTC
v_gene: TRBV30
abundance: NA
d_gene: TRBD1
j_gene: TRBJ1-2

CDR3aa: CASSPQGGYSYEQYF
CDR3nt: TGTGCCAGCTCACCGCAGGGGGGATACTCCTACGAGCAGTACTTC
v_gene: TRBV18
abundance: once
d_gene: NA
j_gene: TRBJ2-7

CDR3aa: CSVWTGPYEQYF
CDR3nt: TGCAGCGTTTGGACGGGTCCCTACGAGCAGTACTTC
v_gene: TRBV29-1
abundance: once
d_gene: NA
j_gene: TRBJ2-7

CDR3aa: CASSYPDSYEQYF
CDR3nt: TGTGCCAGCAGTTACCCAGACAGTTACGAGCAGTACTTC
v_gene: TRBV6-2/TRBV6-3
abundance: once
d_gene: NA
j_gene: TRBJ2-7

CDR3aa: CASKAGDQPQHF
CDR3nt: TGTGCCAGCAAGGCGGGGGATCAGCCCCAGCATTTT
v_gene: TRBV28
abundance: NA
d_gene: NA
j_gene: TRBJ1-5

CDR3aa: CASSQDRDYQNIQYF
CDR3nt: TGTGCCAGCAGCCAAGATCGGGACTATCAAAACATTCAGTACTTC
v_gene: TRBV3-1/TRBV3-2
abundance: once
d_gene: TRBD2
j_gene: TRBJ2-4

CDR3aa: CASRRGGTNEKLFF
CDR3nt: TGTGCCAGCAGGAGAGGCGGTACTAATGAAAAACTGTTTTTT
v_gene: TRBV7-8
abundance: NA
d_gene: NA
j_gene: TRBJ1-4

CDR3aa: CASSVASPPEHYGYTF
CDR3nt: TGTGCCAGCAGCGTAGCGTCTCCGCCAGAACACTATGGCTACACCTTC
v_gene: TRBV9
abundance: NA
d_gene: NA
j_gene: TRBJ1-2

CDR3aa: CATSDSREQFF
CDR3nt: TGTGCCACCAGTGATTCGCGGGAGCAGTTCTTC
v_gene: TRBV24-1
abundance: NA
d_gene: NA
j_gene: TRBJ2-1

CDR3aa: CAISESGQALYNEQFF
CDR3nt: TGTGCCATCAGTGAGTCCGGACAGGCCCTCTACAATGAGCAGTTCTTC
v_gene: TRBV10-3
abundance: NA
d_gene: TRBD1
j_gene: TRBJ2-1

CDR3aa: CAWSLVQRWNTIYF
CDR3nt: TGTGCCTGGAGCCTCGTCCAAAGGTGGAACACCATATATTTT
v_gene: TRBV30
abundance: NA
d_gene: NA
j_gene: TRBJ1-3

CDR3aa: CSVTGTSGGTGELFF
CDR3nt: TGCAGCGTCACCGGGACTAGCGGGGGTACCGGGGAGCTGTTTTTT
v_gene: TRBV29-1
abundance: NA
d_gene: TRBD2
j_gene: TRBJ2-2

CDR3aa: CASSLTSGGDTQYF
CDR3nt: TGCGCCAGCAGCTTGACTAGCGGGGGGGATACGCAGTATTTT
v_gene: TRBV5-1
abundance: NA
d_gene: TRBD2
j_gene: TRBJ2-3

CDR3aa: CASSRGTNSYNEQFF
CDR3nt: TGTGCCAGCAGCCGTGGGACCAACTCCTACAATGAGCAGTTCTTC
v_gene: TRBV3-1/TRBV3-2
abundance: NA
d_gene: NA
j_gene: TRBJ2-1

CDR3aa: CASSIRGREDEQYF
CDR3nt: TGTGCCAGCAGCATCAGGGGGCGCGAAGACGAGCAGTACTTC
v_gene: TRBV7-3
abundance: NA
d_gene: TRBD1
j_gene: TRBJ2-7

CDR3aa: CASSLEAGRSGEQYF
CDR3nt: TGTGCCAGCAGCTTAGAAGCGGGGAGATCTGGCGAGCAGTACTTC
v_gene: TRBV7-6
abundance: NA
d_gene: TRBD2
j_gene: TRBJ2-7

CDR3aa: CASSSIYNEQFF
CDR3nt: TGTGCCAGCAGCTCTATATACAATGAGCAGTTCTTC
v_gene: TRBV7-9
abundance: NA
d_gene: NA
j_gene: TRBJ2-1

CDR3aa: CAITGTDSGNTIYF
CDR3nt: TGTGCCATCACCGGGACAGACTCTGGAAACACCATATATTTT
v_gene: TRBV10-3
abundance: NA
d_gene: TRBD1
j_gene: TRBJ1-3

CDR3aa: CASSPGQIEAFF
CDR3nt: TGTGCCAGCAGCCCCGGACAGATTGAAGCTTTCTTT
v_gene: TRBV7-3
abundance: NA
d_gene: NA
j_gene: TRBJ1-1

CDR3aa: CASSTGASNEKLFF
CDR3nt: TGTGCCAGTAGTACAGGGGCGTCTAATGAAAAACTGTTTTTT
v_gene: TRBV19
abundance: NA
d_gene: NA
j_gene: TRBJ1-4

CDR3aa: CASSQDGTRQGNYGYTF
CDR3nt: TGCGCCAGCAGCCAAGATGGAACGCGACAGGGTAACTATGGCTACACCTTC
v_gene: TRBV4-1
abundance: NA
d_gene: TRBD1
j_gene: TRBJ1-2

CDR3aa: CASSQVHNANYGYTF
CDR3nt: TGTGCCAGCAGCCAAGTGCATAATGCTAACTATGGCTACACCTTC
v_gene: TRBV3-1/TRBV3-2
abundance: medium-sized
d_gene: NA
j_gene: TRBJ1-2

CDR3aa: CASSRQGRYGYTF
CDR3nt: TGTGCCAGCAGTCGACAGGGACGCTATGGCTACACCTTC
v_gene: TRBV6-5
abundance: NA
d_gene: TRBD1
j_gene: TRBJ1-2

CDR3aa: CASSPGQYTEAFF
CDR3nt: TGCGCCAGCAGCCCGGGACAGTACACTGAAGCTTTCTTT
v_gene: TRBV5-1
abundance: NA
d_gene: TRBD1
j_gene: TRBJ1-1

CDR3aa: CASRVNRDLNTEAFF
CDR3nt: TGTGCCAGTCGTGTAAACAGGGACCTGAACACTGAAGCTTTCTTT
v_gene: TRBV19
abundance: NA
d_gene: NA
j_gene: TRBJ1-1

CDR3aa: CAIRALNYGYTF
CDR3nt: TGTGCCATCCGAGCCCTTAACTATGGCTACACCTTC
v_gene: TRBV28
abundance: NA
d_gene: NA
j_gene: TRBJ1-2

CDR3aa: CASGTNNSPLHF
CDR3nt: TGTGCCAGTGGGACTAATAATTCACCCCTCCACTTT
v_gene: TRBV28
abundance: NA
d_gene: NA
j_gene: TRBJ1-6

CDR3aa: CASRSLIGQGSYEQYF
CDR3nt: TGTGCCAGCAGGTCCCTGATAGGGCAGGGGTCCTACGAGCAGTACTTC
v_gene: TRBV5-6
abundance: NA
d_gene: NA
j_gene: TRBJ2-7

CDR3aa: CASSLSHGYTF
CDR3nt: TGTGCCAGCAGCCTATCCCATGGCTACACCTTC
v_gene: TRBV7-9
abundance: NA
d_gene: NA
j_gene: TRBJ1-2

CDR3aa: CASSDRAGTEAFF
CDR3nt: TGTGCCAGTTCGGACAGGGCTGGCACTGAAGCTTTCTTT
v_gene: TRBV19
abundance: few
d_gene: TRBD1
j_gene: TRBJ1-1

CDR3aa: CASSFSFSDGTYEQYF
CDR3nt: TGCGCCAGCAGCTTTTCGTTCTCGGACGGGACCTACGAGCAGTACTTC
v_gene: TRBV5-1
abundance: NA
d_gene: NA
j_gene: TRBJ2-7

CDR3aa: CASSLRQEELFF
CDR3nt: TGTGCCAGCTCCCTCCGACAGGAGGAGCTGTTTTTT
v_gene: TRBV18
abundance: NA
d_gene: NA
j_gene: TRBJ2-2

CDR3aa: CASSTDRGYGYTF
CDR3nt: TGTGCCAGCAGCACCGACAGGGGCTATGGCTACACCTTC
v_gene: TRBV11-2
abundance: NA
d_gene: TRBD1
j_gene: TRBJ1-2

CDR3aa: CASSQGSGNTIYF
CDR3nt: TGTGCCAGCAGCCAGGGTTCTGGAAACACCATATATTTT
v_gene: TRBV3-1/TRBV3-2
abundance: NA
d_gene: NA
j_gene: TRBJ1-3

CDR3aa: CASSQGPSGAYEQYF
CDR3nt: TGCGCCAGCAGCCAAGGCCCTAGCGGGGCCTACGAGCAGTACTTC
v_gene: TRBV4-3
abundance: NA
d_gene: TRBD2
j_gene: TRBJ2-7

CDR3aa: CASTRVMNTEAFF
CDR3nt: TGTGCCAGCACTAGAGTTATGAACACTGAAGCTTTCTTT
v_gene: TRBV6-5
abundance: NA
d_gene: NA
j_gene: TRBJ1-1

CDR3aa: CASSLAAGTSGNYEQYF
CDR3nt: TGTGCCAGCAGCTTAGCCGCCGGGACTAGCGGGAACTACGAGCAGTACTTC
v_gene: TRBV7-6
abundance: NA
d_gene: TRBD2
j_gene: TRBJ2-7